The present entry profiles one T cell receptor beta chain with its context. Antigen: not known. Generated by immunoSEQ multiplex PCR, the TCRdb table keeps only in-frame clones and is missing some. Altogether more than 2 million clones are present, roughly 95% being singletons, with the ten largest covering 0.1% to 0.15%. This specimen belongs to a study of shared clonotypes between healthy human individuals. Broader study findings: Memory subsets had estimated richness that was generally smaller than that of naive subsets. Sampling covered nothing but blood. Tissue TCR repertoires likely differ from those found in blood.

Deletions cut 5 bases from V and 1 base from J, with 11 bases between. CDR1 is MNHEY, CDR2 SMNVEV, per germline (reference sequence). The CDR3 runs 15 residues. This sequence joins TRBV27 and TRBJ2-2, with TRBD1 as a possible D gene (5 bases). This TCR derives from a man aged 18 to 35 in good health. The sequencing input was naive CD4+ T cells sorted from blood. The subset: CD45RA+ positively selected. The chain's CDR3 is CASSTWGWNTGELFF. The CDR3 DNA sequence: TGTGCCAGCAGTACTTGGGGCTGGAACACCGGGGAGCTGTTTTTT.